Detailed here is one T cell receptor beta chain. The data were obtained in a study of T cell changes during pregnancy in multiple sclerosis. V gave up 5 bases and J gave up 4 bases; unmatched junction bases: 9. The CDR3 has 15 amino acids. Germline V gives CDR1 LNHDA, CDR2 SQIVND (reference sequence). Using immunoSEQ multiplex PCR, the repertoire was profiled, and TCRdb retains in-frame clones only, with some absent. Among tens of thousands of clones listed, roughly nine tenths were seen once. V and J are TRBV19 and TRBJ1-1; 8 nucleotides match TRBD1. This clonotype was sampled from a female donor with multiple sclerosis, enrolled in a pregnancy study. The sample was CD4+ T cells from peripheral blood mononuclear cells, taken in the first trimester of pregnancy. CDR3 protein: CASSGRTGSSTEAFF. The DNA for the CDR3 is TGTGCCAGTAGTGGTAGGACAGGGTCATCCACTGAAGCTTTCTTT.